The 2 T cell receptor beta chains in this list originate from one sample, sequenced in a study of cytomegalovirus exposure and HLA in healthy donors. A multiplex PCR was run with 60 Vbeta primers and 13 Jbeta primers. The method was immunoSEQ multiplex PCR; TCRdb's version includes in-frame clones alone and lacks a portion of them. There are approximately 150,000 clones in the sample; roughly four fifths occur only once, and around 10% lies in the top ten. Sequencing used PBMCs. The receptors stem from a man aged 50-59 years in good health and CMV-seropositive.

On this clone: Germline and junction disagree at one end, which may indicate a read error. The chain is built from TRBV7-9 and TRBJ2-7, with D perhaps TRBD2 (7 bases). This CDR3 has 14 amino acids. CDR1 SEHNR and CDR2 FQNEAQ come from the germline V gene (reference sequence). The CDR3 nucleotides are TGTTCCAGCAGTTTTGAAGGGGGGGGTCGCGAGCAGTACTTC. Protein product: CSSSFEGGGREQYF.

The rearrangement links TRBV10-3 to TRBJ1-2; maybe TRBD1 (6 bases). Germline V lookup: CDR1 ENHRY, CDR2 SYGVKD. The V and J ends lost 3 bases and 6 bases respectively, with 14 bases between them. The CDR3 is 14 amino acids. CDR3 sequence: CAISDQGPLDGYTF. The CDR3 DNA follows: TGTGCCATCAGTGATCAGGGGCCGTTGGATGGCTACACCTTC.